Each of the 25 T cell receptor beta chains below was sequenced from the same sample in a study of cytomegalovirus exposure and HLA in healthy donors. PCR was performed using 60 Vbeta and 13 Jbeta primers. Some clones are missing from TCRdb's copy, which holds only in-frame ones; the method was immunoSEQ multiplex PCR. The data contain under 200,000 clones, 70% to 80% of them singletons. What was sequenced was PBMCs. The source of these receptors is a woman in her thirties or forties in good health and CMV-seronegative.

The rearrangement links TRBV5-8 to TRBJ2-7; 14 bases match TRBD2. From germline, CDR1 is SGHTS and CDR2 YDEGEE. The V gene end was trimmed by 5 bases and the J gene end by 4 bases; junction bases not matched to a gene: 8. This CDR3 is built from 16 residues. The CDR3 here is CASSRWTSGRRYEQYF. The DNA for the CDR3 is TGTGCCAGCAGTCGGTGGACTAGCGGGAGGAGGTACGAGCAGTACTTC. Together with reference TRBV5-8 and TRBJ2-7, the CDR3 gives the full variable domain: EAGVTQSPTHLIKTRGQQATLRCSPISGHTSVYWYQQALGLGLQFLLWYDEGEERNRGNFPPRFSGRQFPNYSSELNVNALELEDSALYLCASSRWTSGRRYEQYFGPGTRLTVT.

A few counts support this clone. The chain is built from TRBV29-1 and TRBJ2-7; 8 nucleotides match TRBD1. Germline loops: CDR1 SQVTM, CDR2 ANQGSEA. J lost 2 bases, V lost 7 bases, and 13 bases had no gene match. The CDR3 extends over 15 amino acids. This CDR3 is CSALRRGQVTYEQYF. The CDR3, as DNA: TGCAGCGCCCTCAGAAGGGGACAGGTGACCTACGAGCAGTACTTC.

This clone was counted only a few times. The chain employs TRBV28 and TRBJ1-5, with a tentative D call TRBD1 (6 bases). In germline, CDR1 is MDHEN, CDR2 SYDVKM. CDR3 length: 13 residues. V dropped 10 bases and J dropped 4 bases, with 14 bases sitting between them. Here the CDR3 DNA reads TGTGCCACCGAAGGGGGGGGGAATCAGCCCCAGCATTTT. It yields the protein CATEGGGNQPQHF.

The chain recombines TRBV28 with TRBJ1-5; D unclear. Deletions cut 7 bases from V and 2 bases from J, with 18 bases between. Germline values: CDR1 MDHEN, CDR2 SYDVKM. The CDR3 length is 16 residues. As DNA, the CDR3 is TGTGCCAGCACCCAGCCCGGGTTTCGTGGCAATCAGCCCCAGCATTTT. Amino acid sequence: CASTQPGFRGNQPQHF.

This clone was recorded once. V and J are TRBV7-8 and TRBJ1-5; 9 bases agree with TRBD1. Germline CDR1 is SGHVS and CDR2 is FQNEAQ. The CDR3 runs 16 residues. V shed 5 bases and J 7 bases; nucleotides not matched to a gene: 12. The CDR3 bases are TGTGCCAGCAGCGCAGAAAGGGGGACAGGGAAACAGCCCCAGCATTTT. Translating gives CASSAERGTGKQPQHF.

About this clone: Distinct nucleotide sequences in the sample also encode this CDR3. This chain uses TRBV5-1 with TRBJ2-5, with D unresolved. V was cut by 2 bases and J by 1 base, with 6 bases left in between. Germline assignment: CDR1 SGHRS and CDR2 YFSETQ. This CDR3 contains 13 residues. The CDR3 coding sequence is TGCGCCAGCAGCTTAGCCCTCCAAGAGACCCAGTACTTC. It codes for CASSLALQETQYF.

The chain links TRBV18 to TRBJ2-7; D may be TRBD1 (5 bases). V was trimmed by 5 bases and J by 4 bases, leaving 18 bases between them. The CDR3 has 15 amino acids. CDR1 is KGHSH and CDR2 is LQKENI in the germline V gene. The CDR3 region is CASSTLQAVEYEQYF. DNA of the CDR3: TGTGCCAGCTCAACGTTACAGGCGGTGGAATACGAGCAGTACTTC.

V usage is TRBV5-8 and J usage is TRBJ2-7; no clear D gene. The V end was cut by 1 base, the J end by 4 bases, with 12 bases between. CDR3 length equals 14 residues. The germline V gene encodes CDR1 SGHTS and CDR2 YDEGEE. The CDR3 reads CASSLRQREYEQYF. For the CDR3, the DNA is TGTGCCAGCAGCTTGAGGCAGCGTGAGTACGAGCAGTACTTC.

This clone was detected once. This chain links TRBV25-1 with TRBJ2-7, with 8 bases matching TRBD1. Germline V lookup: CDR1 MGHDK, CDR2 SYGVNS. The CDR3 sequence is 12 residues long. The J segment lost 6 bases and the V segment lost 4 bases, leaving 2 bases of the junction unmatched. CDR3 region: CASSATGAEQYF. CDR3 nucleotide sequence: TGTGCCAGCAGTGCGACAGGGGCCGAGCAGTACTTC.

The CDR3 protein is CASSETLPGELFF. The CDR3 DNA is TGTGCCAGCAGTGAAACTCTGCCCGGGGAGCTGTTTTTT. This chain uses TRBV7-9 with TRBJ2-2; D is uncertain. The CDR3 extends over 13 amino acids. Trimming stripped 6 bases from V and 6 bases from J, with 11 bases between. Germline V gives CDR1 SEHNR, CDR2 FQNEAQ (reference sequence).

The chain is built from TRBV7-9 and TRBJ2-5; TRBD2 matches 14 bases. V gave up 8 bases and J gave up 0 bases; unmatched junction bases: 2. The CDR3 spans 15 residues. In germline, CDR1 is SEHNR, CDR2 FQNEAQ (reference sequence). CDR3 sequence: CASSGLAGDQETQYF. CDR3 coding DNA: TGTGCCAGCTCGGGACTAGCGGGGGACCAAGAGACCCAGTACTTC.

The V gene is TRBV7-9, the J gene TRBJ2-2; 13 bases map to TRBD2. Germline V gene sequence: CDR1 SEHNR, CDR2 FQNEAQ (reference sequence). Trimming at V came to 5 bases and at J to 4 bases, leaving 7 bases not matched to a gene. The CDR3 loop spans 17 amino acids. CDR3 in DNA: TGTGCCAGCAGCCTTGGGACTAGCGGGGTCCGCACCGGGGAGCTGTTTTTT. Its translation is CASSLGTSGVRTGELFF.

This chain uses TRBV6-5 with TRBJ2-5; TRBD1 is a possible D gene (5 bases). The CDR3 has 14 amino acids. Trimming removed 2 bases at V and 5 bases at J, with 12 bases between. Germline CDR1 and CDR2: MNHEY and SVGAGI. The CDR3 DNA is TGTGCCAGCAGTTACGTGCAGGGCTGGGAGACCCAGTACTTC. Encoded protein: CASSYVQGWETQYF.

The chain uses TRBV5-1 and TRBJ2-3, with 7 bases identical to TRBD2. Germline V gene lookup returns CDR1 SGHRS and CDR2 YFSETQ. The CDR3 length is 14 residues. Trimming removed 4 bases from V and 5 bases from J; junction bases left unmatched: 7. CDR3 sequence: CASSPEAGLDTQYF. The CDR3 DNA reads TGCGCCAGCAGCCCGGAAGCGGGGTTAGATACGCAGTATTTT.

This rearrangement joins TRBV30 to TRBJ2-3, with a possible D match to TRBD1 (6 bases). CDR3 size: 11 residues. V was cut by 7 bases and J by 7 bases, with 12 bases left in between. In germline, CDR1 is GTSNPN, CDR2 SVGIG (reference sequence). In DNA form, the CDR3 reads TGTGCCTCCTCAGGGGATCATACGCAGTATTTT. Protein sequence: CASSGDHTQYF.

The chain is built from TRBV11-2 and TRBJ2-3; no clear D. Germline CDR1 reads SGHAT; CDR2 reads FQNNGV. The CDR3 has 12 amino acids. V lost 0 bases, J lost 7 bases, and 5 bases lay in between. The CDR3: CASSLDWHTQYF. CDR3 in DNA: TGTGCCAGCAGCTTAGACTGGCATACGCAGTATTTT.

The chain joins TRBV10-2 to TRBJ1-1; D may be TRBD1 (5 bases). CDR1 is WSHSY and CDR2 is SAAADI in the germline V gene. The CDR3 is 15 amino acids. Trimming cost V 0 bases and J 4 bases, with 12 bases left between them. CDR3 sequence (DNA): TGCGCCAGCAGTGAGTCGACTCCGGGGGGCACTGAAGCTTTCTTT. Its protein product is CASSESTPGGTEAFF.

In DNA, the CDR3 is TGCAGCGCCGGGACTAGCGGGACGGGGGGAAACATTCAGTACTTC. It yields the protein CSAGTSGTGGNIQYF. The chain uses TRBV29-1 and TRBJ2-4; 13 bases are shared with TRBD2. The V segment lost 7 bases and the J segment 6 bases; nucleotides outside the gene matches: 9. The CDR3 sequence is 15 residues long. From germline, CDR1 is SQVTM and CDR2 ANQGSEA.

The rearrangement joins TRBV9 to TRBJ2-2, with D maybe TRBD2 (6 bases). V shed 0 bases and J shed 5 bases, with 11 bases lying between them. Per germline, CDR1 SGDLS and CDR2 YYNGEE. This CDR3 is 15 amino acids long. CDR3 DNA: TGTGCCAGCAGCGTAGTGCGGGGTGGTACCGGGGAGCTGTTTTTT. Its protein product is CASSVVRGGTGELFF.

This clone was seen more than once but under ten times. The chain has TRBV28 and TRBJ2-2, with 8 bases aligning to TRBD2. J was trimmed by 5 bases and V by 2 bases; bases with no gene match: 10. Germline CDR1 MDHEN, CDR2 SYDVKM. This CDR3 is 17 amino acids long. The DNA for the CDR3 is TGTGCCAGCAGTTTACCCCAAGCGGGAGTCGGGACCGGGGAGCTGTTTTTT. It specifies CASSLPQAGVGTGELFF.

The chain joins TRBV5-1 to TRBJ2-1, with D maybe TRBD1 (6 bases). V lost 0 bases, J lost 2 bases, and 18 bases lay in between. Germline CDR1 is SGHRS and CDR2 is YFSETQ. The CDR3 covers 18 residues. CDR3 protein: CASSLGPGETSPYNEQFF. Written as DNA, the CDR3 is TGCGCCAGCAGCTTGGGCCCAGGGGAAACTAGTCCCTACAATGAGCAGTTCTTC.

V gene TRBV6-5 combines with J gene TRBJ1-4; possible D gene TRBD1, 5 bases. CDR1 and CDR2 from the germline V gene are MNHEY and SVGAGI. V lost 8 bases to trimming and J lost 6 bases, with 19 bases between them. This CDR3 spans 15 amino acids. The CDR3 sequence is CASSVVGGVDEKLFF. CDR3 sequence (DNA): TGTGCCAGCTCCGTTGTGGGGGGAGTCGATGAAAAACTGTTTTTT.

The chain recombines TRBV5-1 with TRBJ1-1, with 10 positions matching TRBD1. J was trimmed by 5 bases and V by 2 bases; bases with no gene match: 12. The CDR3 has 17 amino acids. The germline V gene has CDR1 SGHRS and CDR2 YFSETQ. CDR3 DNA: TGCGCCAGCAGCTTTGCGCGACAGGGGGCAGGATTAACTGAAGCTTTCTTT. Its translation is CASSFARQGAGLTEAFF.

The rearrangement uses TRBV2 and TRBJ2-1, with D perhaps TRBD2 (5 bases). Trimming took 7 bases from V and 6 from J, leaving 16 bases between them. This CDR3 has 14 residues. The germline CDR1 and CDR2 sequences are SNHLY and FYNNEI. CDR3 residues: CASNLRAGLNEQFF. In nucleotides, the CDR3 is TGTGCCAGCAATTTGAGGGCAGGACTCAATGAGCAGTTCTTC. Full variable domain (remainder filled in from reference TRBV2 and TRBJ2-1): EPEVTQTPSHQVTQMGQEVILRCVPISNHLYFYWYRQILGQKVEFLVSFYNNEISEKSEIFDDQFSVERPDGSNFTLKIRSTKLEDSAMYFCASNLRAGLNEQFFGPGTRLTVL.

J is TRBJ1-2 and V is TRBV5-5, with 8 bases fitting TRBD1. Germline CDR1 SGHKS, CDR2 YYEKEE (reference sequence). CDR3 length: 14 residues. Trimming took 0 bases from V and 6 from J; bases not matched to a gene: 4. CDR3 loop: CASSLGGQVDGYTF. DNA of the CDR3: TGTGCCAGCAGCTTGGGGGGACAGGTTGATGGCTACACCTTC.